These T cell receptor beta chains were read from a single sample in a study of blood T cell repertoires in COVID-19. Produced via immunoSEQ multiplex PCR; TCRdb's table is partial and in-frame only. Of about 220,000 clones listed, approximately 80% are singletons. The sample taken for sequencing was peripheral blood. These receptors were obtained from a man aged 45 to 65 with active or convalescent COVID-19. Each CDR3 is given without its conserved first and last residue.

TRBJ2-3,TRBV7-3,ASSLGPGQNIYSTDTQY
TRBJ2-5,TRBV5-1,ASSSLAGDQETQY
TRBJ1-5,TRBV19,ASSASYQPQH
TRBJ2-1,TRBV5-6,ASSTGLAGAYNEQF
TRBJ1-4,TRBV19,ASSPDRGNEKLF
TRBJ1-4,TRBV7-9,ASSVGGADEKLF
TRBJ2-7,TRBV4-1,ASSHREVNEQY
TRBJ1-4,TRBV4-1,ASSSYRGLTNEKLF
TRBJ2-5,TRBV6-6,ASRDSIQETQY
TRBJ1-5,TRBV10-3,ATAGQGHSNQPQH
TRBJ1-3,TRBV5-7,ASSSWRGRERSSGNTIY
TRBJ1-5,TRBV7-8,ASSLMAGGAGNQPQH
TRBJ2-3,TRBV29-1,SVVRGGRTDTQY
TRBJ2-5,TRBV15,ATTPTGGYQETQY
TRBJ1-3,TRBV5-5,ASSIGDGSGNTIY
TRBJ2-2,TRBV28,ASSPWDRGTGELF
TRBJ1-4,TRBV6-5,ASSPRDRDLEKLF
TRBJ2-3,TRBV28,ASQGGGTDTQY
TRBJ2-5,TRBV27,ASSKPGLADGRETQY
TRBJ1-6,TRBV2,ASTLRVPPLH
TRBJ1-2,TRBV5-6,ASSLWEGVGGYT
TRBJ2-1,TRBV5-6,ASSLDRLDEQF
TRBJ1-1,TRBV14,ASSQSILQGPTEAF
TRBJ2-5,TRBV7-3,ASSLAAGGQGTQY
TRBJ2-3,TRBV6-5,ASSRSGAWADTQY
TRBJ1-5,TRBV2,ASRPGQSLFNQPQH
TRBJ1-2,TRBV7-9,ASSLHRGEDGYT
TRBJ2-1,TRBV9,ASSARTSGNYNEQF
TRBJ2-1,TRBV5-1,ASSLVSGSWNEQF
TRBJ1-4,TRBV25-1,ASSDSAGSSGKLF
TRBJ2-5,TRBV5-1,ASSLGATTGETQY
TRBJ2-4,TRBV5-4,ASSPPGQGPEGIQY
TRBJ2-5,TRBV9,ASSASGTAYQETQY
TRBJ2-3,TRBV13,ASSLAGTDTQY
TRBJ2-5,TRBV6-5,ASKEQGGFGTQY
TRBJ1-2,TRBV29-1,SVPGQGGGDYGYT
TRBJ2-3,TRBV30,AWSDLAGTDTQY
TRBJ1-1,TRBV11-2,ASSVGGYTEAF
TRBJ1-1,TRBV28,ASSRTGISEAF
TRBJ2-2,TRBV19,ASSPSAGLAGGNTGELF
TRBJ2-7,TRBV5-4,ASSYGLAGYEQY
TRBJ1-5,TRBV30,AWSPPRGGGNQPQH
TRBJ1-5,TRBV5-1,ASSLPGGVQH
TRBJ1-2,TRBV4-3,ASSQAGYGYT
TRBJ2-3,TRBV29-1,SVAGPNTDTQY
TRBJ2-3,TRBV7-2,ASTLTSGGVTDTQY
TRBJ2-7,TRBV6-4,ASSARSWPYEQY
TRBJ2-2,TRBV7-2,ASSLSGGPGELF
TRBJ1-2,TRBV9,ASSADPLGQGYGYT
TRBJ2-4,TRBV7-8,ASSPERLLAKNIQY
TRBJ1-4,TRBV9,ASSVGQGSVEKLF
TRBJ1-4,TRBV7-9,ASSLRTGDEKLF
TRBJ2-1,TRBV7-2,ASSSRTGGTGTEQF
TRBJ2-2,TRBV5-8,ASSLEATGELF
TRBJ1-2,TRBV7-2,ASAGTNYGYT